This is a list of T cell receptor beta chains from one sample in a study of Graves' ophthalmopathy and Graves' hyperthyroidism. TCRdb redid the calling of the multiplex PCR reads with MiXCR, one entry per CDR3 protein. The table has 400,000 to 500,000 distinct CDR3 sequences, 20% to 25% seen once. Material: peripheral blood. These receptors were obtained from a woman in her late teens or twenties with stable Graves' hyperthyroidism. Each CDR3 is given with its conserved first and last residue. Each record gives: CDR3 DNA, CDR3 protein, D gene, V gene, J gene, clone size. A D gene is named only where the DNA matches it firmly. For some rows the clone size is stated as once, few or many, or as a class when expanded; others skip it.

CDR3 DNA: TGTGCCACGGGGGGGACCCTCTCCTACGAGCAGTACTTC
CDR3 protein: CATGGTLSYEQYF
D gene: TRBD2
V gene: TRBV6-1
J gene: TRBJ2-7
clone size: -

CDR3 DNA: TGTGCCAGCAGCTCAACGGACAGGGGTGCCGACGGCTACACCTTC
CDR3 protein: CASSSTDRGADGYTF
D gene: TRBD1
V gene: TRBV7-9
J gene: TRBJ1-2
clone size: many

CDR3 DNA: TGCAGTGCCCCAAAGGGAGCTGGCGACGAGCAGTACTTC
CDR3 protein: CSAPKGAGDEQYF
D gene: -
V gene: TRBV20-1
J gene: TRBJ2-7
clone size: many

CDR3 DNA: TGCAGTGCTAGTGATTTCCAGGGAAAAGCCGGGGAGCTGTTTTTT
CDR3 protein: CSASDFQGKAGELFF
D gene: -
V gene: TRBV20-1
J gene: TRBJ2-2
clone size: -

CDR3 DNA: TGTGCCAGCAGTGTTTTTAGCTACGATCAGTACTTC
CDR3 protein: CASSVFSYDQYF
D gene: -
V gene: TRBV25-1
J gene: TRBJ2-7
clone size: -

CDR3 DNA: TGCAGTCCCAACTCGGGGGGAGTTGCCGAAGCTTTCTTT
CDR3 protein: CSPNSGGVAEAFF
D gene: -
V gene: TRBV20-1
J gene: TRBJ1-1
clone size: many

CDR3 DNA: TGTGCCAGCAGCTTTAGCGGGAGTATTGGCGGGGAGCTGTTTTTT
CDR3 protein: CASSFSGSIGGELFF
D gene: TRBD2
V gene: TRBV7-3
J gene: TRBJ2-2
clone size: many

CDR3 DNA: TGTGCCAGCAGCTTAAGTCGTGCGGAGGGTTTTAATGGCTACACCTTC
CDR3 protein: CASSLSRAEGFNGYTF
D gene: -
V gene: TRBV7-9
J gene: TRBJ1-2
clone size: many

CDR3 DNA: TGTGCCAGCAGTGAACTAGCGGGAGGGATGGACGAGCAGTACTTC
CDR3 protein: CASSELAGGMDEQYF
D gene: TRBD2
V gene: TRBV6-1
J gene: TRBJ2-7
clone size: few

CDR3 DNA: TGCGCCAGCAGCCGAAACCGTGGACTAGCGGGAGTTGACGAGCAGTACTTC
CDR3 protein: CASSRNRGLAGVDEQYF
D gene: TRBD2
V gene: TRBV10-2
J gene: TRBJ2-7
clone size: many

CDR3 DNA: TGTGCCAGCAGCGATGACCGGAGGAGGGCGGGGGAGCAGTACTTC
CDR3 protein: CASSDDRRRAGEQYF
D gene: -
V gene: TRBV11-2
J gene: TRBJ2-7
clone size: many

CDR3 DNA: TGTGCCAGCAGTGACAGACAGGGAAACACCGGGGAGCTGTTTTTT
CDR3 protein: CASSDRQGNTGELFF
D gene: TRBD1
V gene: TRBV28
J gene: TRBJ2-2
clone size: many

CDR3 DNA: TGTGCCAGCAGTTACTCGAGTTTTGGGGATGGCTACACCTTC
CDR3 protein: CASSYSSFGDGYTF
D gene: -
V gene: TRBV6-5
J gene: TRBJ1-2
clone size: many

CDR3 DNA: TGTGCCAGCAGCCAAGATCAATTTAGGAACGAGCAGTACTTC
CDR3 protein: CASSQDQFRNEQYF
D gene: -
V gene: TRBV3-1
J gene: TRBJ2-7
clone size: few

CDR3 DNA: TGTGCCAGCAGTGCCGAGGGACTAGTTTTCAAGCCCCAGTACTTC
CDR3 protein: CASSAEGLVFKPQYF
D gene: TRBD2
V gene: TRBV6-1
J gene: TRBJ2-7
clone size: many

CDR3 DNA: TGTGCCAGCAGTTACGTGGCCCAGGGAAATTCACCCCTCCACTTT
CDR3 protein: CASSYVAQGNSPLHF
D gene: -
V gene: TRBV6-5
J gene: TRBJ1-6
clone size: many

CDR3 DNA: TGCAGCGCCGTCCCGGGACAGAATGAAGCTTTCTTT
CDR3 protein: CSAVPGQNEAFF
D gene: TRBD1
V gene: TRBV29-1
J gene: TRBJ1-1
clone size: many

CDR3 DNA: TGCAGTGCTAGTTTGGTACAGGGGAAATACGGCTACACCTTC
CDR3 protein: CSASLVQGKYGYTF
D gene: TRBD1
V gene: TRBV20-1
J gene: TRBJ1-2
clone size: many

CDR3 DNA: TGTGCCAGCAGTGTAGTAATACAGAAATACGAGCAGTACTTC
CDR3 protein: CASSVVIQKYEQYF
D gene: -
V gene: TRBV28
J gene: TRBJ2-7
clone size: -

CDR3 DNA: TGCAGCGTTCGTTGGGATAGAGAGACCCAGTACTTC
CDR3 protein: CSVRWDRETQYF
D gene: -
V gene: TRBV29-1
J gene: TRBJ2-5
clone size: many

CDR3 DNA: TGTGCCTGGAGGAGCAGGAGCGACTACGAGCAGTACTTC
CDR3 protein: CAWRSRSDYEQYF
D gene: -
V gene: TRBV30
J gene: TRBJ2-7
clone size: many

CDR3 DNA: TGTGCCAGCAGCTGGGACAGGGAGGATCAGCCCCAGCATTTT
CDR3 protein: CASSWDREDQPQHF
D gene: TRBD1
V gene: TRBV25-1
J gene: TRBJ1-5
clone size: few

CDR3 DNA: TGTGCCAGCAGTTATGTACAGGGAGGCACCGGGGAGCTGTTTTTT
CDR3 protein: CASSYVQGGTGELFF
D gene: -
V gene: TRBV6-5
J gene: TRBJ2-2
clone size: -

CDR3 DNA: TGTGCCAGCAGAGCCGGGACTAGCACCAGTTGGTCCTACGAGCAGTACTTC
CDR3 protein: CASRAGTSTSWSYEQYF
D gene: TRBD2
V gene: TRBV6-4
J gene: TRBJ2-7
clone size: many

CDR3 DNA: TGCAGTGCTAGGCAGGCGGGGCTTTACGATCAGTACTTC
CDR3 protein: CSARQAGLYDQYF
D gene: -
V gene: TRBV20-1
J gene: TRBJ2-7
clone size: -

CDR3 DNA: TGCGCCAGCAGCCAAGGGACGCGGGAGCAGTACTTC
CDR3 protein: CASSQGTREQYF
D gene: -
V gene: TRBV4-3
J gene: TRBJ2-7
clone size: many

CDR3 DNA: TGTGCCAGCAGTTACCGACCAGGGGCGAGGGGAAACACTGAAGCTTTCTTT
CDR3 protein: CASSYRPGARGNTEAFF
D gene: -
V gene: TRBV6-2/TRBV6-3
J gene: TRBJ1-1
clone size: -

CDR3 DNA: TGTGCCAGCAGCCGTCTCCGCGCCGATTCACCCCTCCACTTT
CDR3 protein: CASSRLRADSPLHF
D gene: -
V gene: TRBV11-2
J gene: TRBJ1-6
clone size: many

CDR3 DNA: TGTGCCAGCAGTTCCTCAGGGGACCCGTCCTCCTACGAGCAGTACTTC
CDR3 protein: CASSSSGDPSSYEQYF
D gene: -
V gene: TRBV28
J gene: TRBJ2-7
clone size: -

CDR3 DNA: TGCAGTGCACCCGGGACAGGGGACACTGAAGCTTTCTTT
CDR3 protein: CSAPGTGDTEAFF
D gene: TRBD1
V gene: TRBV20-1
J gene: TRBJ1-1
clone size: few

CDR3 DNA: TGTGCCAGCAGTCAGGAAGACACTGAAGCTTTCTTT
CDR3 protein: CASSQEDTEAFF
D gene: -
V gene: TRBV28
J gene: TRBJ1-1
clone size: many

CDR3 DNA: TGTGCCAGCCGTCCCACCCTCGACAGAATTTCTAACTATGGCTACACCTTC
CDR3 protein: CASRPTLDRISNYGYTF
D gene: -
V gene: TRBV2
J gene: TRBJ1-2
clone size: many

CDR3 DNA: TGTGCCACCAGTGGTTCCGGGACCGATAACATTCAGTACTTC
CDR3 protein: CATSGSGTDNIQYF
D gene: -
V gene: TRBV24-1
J gene: TRBJ2-4
clone size: -

CDR3 DNA: TGTGCCAGCAGCCCGGTGGAGTCCCTTGGGTCTGGAAACACCATATATTTT
CDR3 protein: CASSPVESLGSGNTIYF
D gene: -
V gene: TRBV25-1
J gene: TRBJ1-3
clone size: -

CDR3 DNA: TGTGCCAGCAGCGATCCGGGACAGGAGGACACTGAAGCTTTCTTT
CDR3 protein: CASSDPGQEDTEAFF
D gene: TRBD1
V gene: TRBV6-1
J gene: TRBJ1-1
clone size: -